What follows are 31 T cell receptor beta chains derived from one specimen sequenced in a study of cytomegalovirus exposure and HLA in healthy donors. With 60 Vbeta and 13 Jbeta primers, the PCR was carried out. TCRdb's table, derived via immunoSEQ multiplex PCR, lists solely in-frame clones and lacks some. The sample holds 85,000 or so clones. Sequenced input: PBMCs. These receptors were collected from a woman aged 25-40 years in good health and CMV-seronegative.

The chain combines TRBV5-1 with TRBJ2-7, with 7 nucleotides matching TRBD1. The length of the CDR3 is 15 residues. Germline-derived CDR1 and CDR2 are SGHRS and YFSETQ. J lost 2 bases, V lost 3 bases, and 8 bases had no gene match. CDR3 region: CASSSGTAKTYEQYF. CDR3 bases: TGCGCCAGCAGCTCCGGGACAGCGAAAACCTACGAGCAGTACTTC.

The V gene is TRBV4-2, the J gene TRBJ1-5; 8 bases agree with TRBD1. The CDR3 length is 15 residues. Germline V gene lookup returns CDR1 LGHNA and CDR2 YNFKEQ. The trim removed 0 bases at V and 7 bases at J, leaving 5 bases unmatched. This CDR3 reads CASSQEQGVWQPQHF. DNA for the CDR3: TGTGCCAGCAGCCAAGAACAGGGGGTTTGGCAGCCCCAGCATTTT.

The CDR3: CASSPQDQAKGSPLHF. The CDR3 bases are TGTGCCAGCAGCCCACAGGATCAGGCGAAGGGTTCACCCCTCCACTTT. The chain uses TRBV9 and TRBJ1-6; D is perhaps TRBD1 (5 bases). The germline V and J ends were trimmed by 4 bases and 9 bases, with 20 bases remaining between them. The CDR3 covers 16 residues. Looked up from germline, CDR1 is SGDLS and CDR2 is YYNGEE.

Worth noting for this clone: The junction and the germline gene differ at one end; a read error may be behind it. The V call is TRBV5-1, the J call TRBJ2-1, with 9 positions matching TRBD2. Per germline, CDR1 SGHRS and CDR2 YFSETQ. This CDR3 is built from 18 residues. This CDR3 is CASSWESSGASSDNEQFF. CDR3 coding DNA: TGCGCCAGCAGCTGGGAGTCTAGCGGGGCGAGCTCCGACAATGAGCAGTTCTTC.

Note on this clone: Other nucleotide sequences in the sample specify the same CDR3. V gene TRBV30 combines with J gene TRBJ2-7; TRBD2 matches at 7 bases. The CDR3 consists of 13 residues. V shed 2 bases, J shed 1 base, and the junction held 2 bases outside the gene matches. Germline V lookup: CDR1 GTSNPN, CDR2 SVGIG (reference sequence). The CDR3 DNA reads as TGTGCCTGGAGTCCGGGACTATCCTACGAGCAGTACTTC. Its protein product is CAWSPGLSYEQYF.

The DNA of the CDR3 is TGTGCCAGCAGCGTAGAGGGGACGGGGACACTCTACGAGCAGTACTTC. Protein product: CASSVEGTGTLYEQYF. The rearrangement joins TRBV9 to TRBJ2-7; perhaps TRBD1 as D (6 bases). The CDR3 covers 16 residues. Germline V CDR1 and CDR2: SGDLS, YYNGEE. V lost 0 bases and J lost 3, with 16 bases in between.

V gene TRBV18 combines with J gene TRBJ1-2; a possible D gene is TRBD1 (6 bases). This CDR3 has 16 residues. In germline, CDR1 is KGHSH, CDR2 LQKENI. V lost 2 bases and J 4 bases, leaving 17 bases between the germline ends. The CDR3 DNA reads TGTGCCAGCTCACCATCTAGGGGGGGAAAGTCCTATGGCTACACCTTC. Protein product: CASSPSRGGKSYGYTF. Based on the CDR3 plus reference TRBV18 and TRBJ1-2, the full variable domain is NAGVMQNPRHLVRRRGQEARLRCSPMKGHSHVYWYRQLPEEGLKFMVYLQKENIIDESGMPKERFSAEFPKEGPSILRIQQVVRGDSAAYFCASSPSRGGKSYGYTFGSGTRLTVV.

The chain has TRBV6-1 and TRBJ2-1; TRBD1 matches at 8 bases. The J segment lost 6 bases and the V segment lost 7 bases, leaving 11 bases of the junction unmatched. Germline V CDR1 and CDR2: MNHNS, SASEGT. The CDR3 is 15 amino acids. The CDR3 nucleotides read TGTGCCAGCACCGATGGACAGGGAGTCCGCAATGAGCAGTTCTTC. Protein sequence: CASTDGQGVRNEQFF.

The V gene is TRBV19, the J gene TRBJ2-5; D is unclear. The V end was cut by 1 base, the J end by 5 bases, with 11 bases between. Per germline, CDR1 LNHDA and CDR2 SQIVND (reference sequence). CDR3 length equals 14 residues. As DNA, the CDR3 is TGTGCCAGTAGTATAGCCCAGGCTCCGGAGACCCAGTACTTC. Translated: CASSIAQAPETQYF.

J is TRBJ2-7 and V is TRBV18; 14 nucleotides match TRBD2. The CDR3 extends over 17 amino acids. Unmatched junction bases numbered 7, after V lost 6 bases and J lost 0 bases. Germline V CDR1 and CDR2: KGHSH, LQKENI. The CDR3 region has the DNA TGTGCCAGCTCTCTAGGGACTAGCGGGAGACACTCCTACGAGCAGTACTTC. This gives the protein CASSLGTSGRHSYEQYF.

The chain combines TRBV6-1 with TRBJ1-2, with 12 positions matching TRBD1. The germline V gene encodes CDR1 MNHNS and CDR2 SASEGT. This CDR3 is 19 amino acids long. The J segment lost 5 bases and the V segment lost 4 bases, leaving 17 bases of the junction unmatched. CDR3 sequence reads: CASSVLSGTGGATGYGYTF. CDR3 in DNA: TGTGCCAGCAGTGTCCTTTCCGGGACAGGGGGCGCGACGGGGTATGGCTACACCTTC.

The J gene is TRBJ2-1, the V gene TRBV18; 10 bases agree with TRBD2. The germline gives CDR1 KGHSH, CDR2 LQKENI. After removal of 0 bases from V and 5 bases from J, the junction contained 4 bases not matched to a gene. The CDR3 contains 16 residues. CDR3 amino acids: CASSPPLAGADNEQFF. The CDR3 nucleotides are TGTGCCAGCTCACCACCCCTAGCGGGAGCCGACAATGAGCAGTTCTTC.

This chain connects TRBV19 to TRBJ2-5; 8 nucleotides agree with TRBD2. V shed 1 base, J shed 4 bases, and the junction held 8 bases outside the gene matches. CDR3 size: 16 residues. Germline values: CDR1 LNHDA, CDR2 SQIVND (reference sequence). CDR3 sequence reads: CASSIAGGPVGETQYF. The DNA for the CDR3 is TGTGCCAGTAGTATAGCGGGAGGGCCCGTAGGAGAGACCCAGTACTTC.

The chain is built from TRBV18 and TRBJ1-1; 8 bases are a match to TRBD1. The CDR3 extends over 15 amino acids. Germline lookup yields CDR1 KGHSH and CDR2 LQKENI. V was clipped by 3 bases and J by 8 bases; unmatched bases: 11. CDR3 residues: CASSPRLDRAVEAFF. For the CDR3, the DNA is TGTGCCAGCTCACCGCGATTGGACAGGGCAGTGGAAGCTTTCTTT.

CDR3 nucleotide sequence: TGTGCCAGCAGCTTAGGGGGAGACAGGGGTGGATCCTACGAGCAGTACTTC. Translated: CASSLGGDRGGSYEQYF. The chain has TRBV13 and TRBJ2-7; TRBD1 agrees at 8 bases. The CDR3 is made up of 17 amino acids. V was pared by 0 bases and J by 1 base, with 8 bases of the junction left unmatched. Germline values: CDR1 PRHDT, CDR2 FYEKMQ (reference sequence).

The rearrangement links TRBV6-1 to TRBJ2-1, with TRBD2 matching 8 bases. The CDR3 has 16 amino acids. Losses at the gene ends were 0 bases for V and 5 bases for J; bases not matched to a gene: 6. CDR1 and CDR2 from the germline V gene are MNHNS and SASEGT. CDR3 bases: TGTGCCAGCAGTGAAGCCGCCGGGGGGGGCGACAATGAGCAGTTCTTC. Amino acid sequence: CASSEAAGGGDNEQFF.

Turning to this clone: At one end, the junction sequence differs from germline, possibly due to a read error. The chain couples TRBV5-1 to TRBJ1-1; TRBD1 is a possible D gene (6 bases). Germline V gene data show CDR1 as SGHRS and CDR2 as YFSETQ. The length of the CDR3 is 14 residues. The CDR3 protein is CASRAGTMNTEDFF. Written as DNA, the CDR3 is TGCGCCAGCAGGGCTGGGACAATGAACACTGAAGATTTCTTT.

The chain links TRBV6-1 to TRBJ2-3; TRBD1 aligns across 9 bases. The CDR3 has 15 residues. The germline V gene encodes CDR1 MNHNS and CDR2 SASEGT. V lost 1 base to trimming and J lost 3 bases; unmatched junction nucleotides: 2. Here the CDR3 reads CASSEVGQGTDTQYF. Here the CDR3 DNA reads TGTGCCAGCAGTGAAGTAGGACAGGGGACAGATACGCAGTATTTT.

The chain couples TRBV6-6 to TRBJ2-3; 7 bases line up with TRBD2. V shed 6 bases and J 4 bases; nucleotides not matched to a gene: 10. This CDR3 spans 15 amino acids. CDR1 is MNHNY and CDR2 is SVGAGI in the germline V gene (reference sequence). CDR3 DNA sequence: TGTGCCAGCAGGGTCTGGGGGGGGAGGGCAGATACGCAGTATTTT. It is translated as CASRVWGGRADTQYF.

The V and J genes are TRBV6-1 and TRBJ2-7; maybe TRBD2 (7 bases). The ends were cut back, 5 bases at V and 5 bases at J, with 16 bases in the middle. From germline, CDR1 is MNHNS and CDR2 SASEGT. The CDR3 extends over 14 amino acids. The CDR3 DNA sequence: TGTGCCAGCAGTCGAGGGGGGGGAACCCACGAGCAGTACTTC. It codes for CASSRGGGTHEQYF.

In DNA, the CDR3 is TGCAGCGTTGACAGGGGTAACTATGGCTACACCTTC. This encodes CSVDRGNYGYTF. The genes are TRBV29-1 and TRBJ1-2, with D tentatively TRBD1 (6 bases). Germline CDR1 reads SQVTM; CDR2 reads ANQGSEA. The V end was cut by 3 bases, the J end by 1 base, with 6 bases between. This CDR3 spans 12 amino acids.

CDR3 region: CASSISGNQPQHF. CDR3 DNA: TGTGCCAGTAGTATTTCAGGGAATCAGCCCCAGCATTTT. The rearrangement joins TRBV19 to TRBJ1-5; D perhaps matches TRBD1 (5 bases). The CDR3 has 13 residues. The ends were cut back, 3 bases at V and 4 bases at J, with 7 bases in the middle. CDR1 is LNHDA, CDR2 SQIVND, per germline (reference sequence).

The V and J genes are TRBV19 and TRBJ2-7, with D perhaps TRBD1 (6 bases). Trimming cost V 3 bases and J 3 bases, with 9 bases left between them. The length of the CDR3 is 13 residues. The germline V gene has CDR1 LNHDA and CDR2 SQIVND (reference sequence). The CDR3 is CASSIAGDYEQYF. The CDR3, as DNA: TGTGCCAGTAGTATCGCAGGGGACTACGAGCAGTACTTC.

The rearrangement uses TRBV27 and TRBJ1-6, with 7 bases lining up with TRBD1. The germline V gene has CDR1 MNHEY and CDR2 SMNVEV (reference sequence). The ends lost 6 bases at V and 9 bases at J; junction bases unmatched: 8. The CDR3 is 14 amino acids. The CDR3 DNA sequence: TGTGCCAGCAGGGTGACAGGGCAGTCTTCACCCCTCCACTTT. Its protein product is CASRVTGQSSPLHF.

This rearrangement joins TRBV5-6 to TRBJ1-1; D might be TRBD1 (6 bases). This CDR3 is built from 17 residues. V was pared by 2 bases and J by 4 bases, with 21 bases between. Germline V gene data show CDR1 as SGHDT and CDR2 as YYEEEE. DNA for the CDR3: TGTGCCAGCAGCTTTTATGGGACAAAGGGCCGATTCACTGAAGCTTTCTTT. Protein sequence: CASSFYGTKGRFTEAFF.

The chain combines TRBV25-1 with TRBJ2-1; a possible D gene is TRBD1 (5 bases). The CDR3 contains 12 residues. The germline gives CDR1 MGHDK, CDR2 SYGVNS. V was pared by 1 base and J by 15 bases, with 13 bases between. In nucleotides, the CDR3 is TGTGCCAGCAGTGAATCGGCTAGGGGCTTGTTCTTC. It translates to CASSESARGLFF.

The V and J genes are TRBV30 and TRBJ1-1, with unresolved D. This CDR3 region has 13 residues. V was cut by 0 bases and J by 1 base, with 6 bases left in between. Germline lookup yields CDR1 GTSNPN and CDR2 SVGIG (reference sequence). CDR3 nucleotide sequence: TGTGCCTGGAGTGTGTGGCCGAACACTGAAGCTTTCTTT. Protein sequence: CAWSVWPNTEAFF.

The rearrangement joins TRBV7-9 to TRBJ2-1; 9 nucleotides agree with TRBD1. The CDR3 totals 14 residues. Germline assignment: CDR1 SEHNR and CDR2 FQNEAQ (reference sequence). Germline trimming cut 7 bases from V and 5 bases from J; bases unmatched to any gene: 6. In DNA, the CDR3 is TGTGCCAGCAAGAAGGGACAGGGTAACAATGAGCAGTTCTTC. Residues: CASKKGQGNNEQFF.

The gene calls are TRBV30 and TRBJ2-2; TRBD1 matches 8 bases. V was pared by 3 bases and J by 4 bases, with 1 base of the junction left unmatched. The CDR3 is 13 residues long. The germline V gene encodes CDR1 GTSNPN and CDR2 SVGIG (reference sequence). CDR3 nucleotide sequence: TGTGCCTGGAGCCAGGGGGCCACCGGGGAGCTGTTTTTT. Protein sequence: CAWSQGATGELFF.

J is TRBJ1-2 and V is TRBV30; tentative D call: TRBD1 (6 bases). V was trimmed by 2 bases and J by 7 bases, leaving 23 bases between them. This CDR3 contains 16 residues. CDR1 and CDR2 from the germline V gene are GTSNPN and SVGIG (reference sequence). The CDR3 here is CAWSTRGITGSSGYTF. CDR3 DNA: TGTGCCTGGAGTACCAGAGGAATTACAGGGAGTAGTGGCTACACCTTC.

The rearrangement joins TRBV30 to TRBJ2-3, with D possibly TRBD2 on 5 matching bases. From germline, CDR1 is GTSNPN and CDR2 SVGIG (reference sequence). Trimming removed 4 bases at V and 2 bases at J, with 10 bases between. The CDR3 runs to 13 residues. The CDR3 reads CAWTPGVTDTQYF. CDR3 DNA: TGTGCCTGGACCCCCGGGGTCACAGATACGCAGTATTTT.